This T cell receptor (beta chain) emerged from a study of T-cell reconstitution after alpha-beta-depleted transplantation in children. Unique molecular identifiers were used in preparing the TCRbeta library. TCRdb re-called the PCR reads through MiXCR, storing one row per CDR3 protein. The data hold just over 350,000 distinct CDR3 sequences, with roughly 14% observed a single time. There are a few counts of this clonotype. From germline, CDR1 is MNHEY and CDR2 SMNVEV (reference sequence). CDR3 length equals 15 residues. V was clipped by 3 bases and J by 4 bases; unmatched bases: 5. This TCR derives from a human donor who donated a stem cell graft to a child with Fanconi anemia. The sample consisted of PBMCs, taken from the stem cell graft. V gene TRBV27 combines with J gene TRBJ2-1; 8 positions agree with TRBD2. The CDR3 coding sequence is TGTGCCAGCAGTTTGTTAGCGGGGATTTACAATGAGCAGTTCTTC. Translation gives CASSLLAGIYNEQFF.